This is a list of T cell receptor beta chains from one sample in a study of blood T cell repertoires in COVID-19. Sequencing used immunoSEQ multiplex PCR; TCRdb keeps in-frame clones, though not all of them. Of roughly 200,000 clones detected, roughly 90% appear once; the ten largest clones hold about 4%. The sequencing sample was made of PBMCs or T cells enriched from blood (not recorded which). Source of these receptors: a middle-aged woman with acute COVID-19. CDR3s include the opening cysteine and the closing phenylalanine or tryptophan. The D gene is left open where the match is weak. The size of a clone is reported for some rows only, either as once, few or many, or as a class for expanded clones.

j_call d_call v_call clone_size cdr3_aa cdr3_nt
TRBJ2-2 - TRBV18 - CASSPESAGVTGELFF TGTGCCAGCTCACCAGAATCCGCAGGGGTCACCGGGGAGCTGTTTTTT
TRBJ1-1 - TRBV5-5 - CASSFGRGAKNTEAFF TGTGCCAGCAGCTTCGGACGTGGGGCCAAAAACACTGAAGCTTTCTTT
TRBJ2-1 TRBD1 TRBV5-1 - CASRWTGSYNEQFF TGCGCCAGCAGATGGACAGGGTCCTACAATGAGCAGTTCTTC
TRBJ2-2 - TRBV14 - CASSQGLHTGELFF TGTGCCAGCAGCCAAGGTCTTCACACCGGGGAGCTGTTTTTT
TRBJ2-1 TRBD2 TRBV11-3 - CASSPQRGGHYNEQFF TGTGCCAGCAGCCCCCAGCGGGGGGGCCACTACAATGAGCAGTTCTTC
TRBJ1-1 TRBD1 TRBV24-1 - CATSDLGTEEAFF TGTGCCACCAGTGATCTTGGGACAGAAGAAGCTTTCTTT
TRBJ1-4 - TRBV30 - CAWSVSQANEKLFF TGTGCCTGGAGTGTAAGCCAGGCTAATGAAAAACTGTTTTTT
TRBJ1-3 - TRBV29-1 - CSVAGKGFSGNTIYF TGCAGCGTCGCTGGAAAGGGGTTCTCTGGAAACACCATATATTTT
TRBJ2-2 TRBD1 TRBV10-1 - CASSESLPGTANTGELFF TGCGCCAGCAGTGAGTCTTTACCCGGGACAGCGAACACCGGGGAGCTGTTTTTT
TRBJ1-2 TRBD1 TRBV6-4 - CASSDHGTGTNGYTF TGTGCCAGCAGTGATCATGGGACAGGGACGAATGGCTACACCTTC
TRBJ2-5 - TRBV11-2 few CASSLYRVGETQYF TGTGCCAGCAGCTTATACAGGGTAGGGGAGACCCAGTACTTC
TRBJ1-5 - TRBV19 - CASSDIDQPQHF TGTGCCAGTAGTGACATAGATCAGCCCCAGCATTTT
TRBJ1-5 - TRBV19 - CASRSGGLFNQPQHF TGTGCCAGTAGGTCGGGGGGCCTATTCAATCAGCCCCAGCATTTT
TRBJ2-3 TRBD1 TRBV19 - CASSWTGDLDTQYF TGTGCCAGTAGTTGGACAGGGGATTTAGATACGCAGTATTTT
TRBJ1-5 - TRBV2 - CASSDSSNQPQHF TGTGCCAGCAGTGACAGTTCCAATCAGCCCCAGCATTTT
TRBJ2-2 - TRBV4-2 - CASRLVKANTGELFF TGTGCCAGCAGACTAGTCAAGGCGAACACCGGGGAGCTGTTTTTT
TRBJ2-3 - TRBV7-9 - CASSSLSGDTQYF TGTGCCAGCAGCTCGCTATCAGGAGATACGCAGTATTTT
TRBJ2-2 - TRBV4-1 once CASSQEGIRNTGELFF TGCGCCAGCAGCCAAGAGGGCATCCGGAACACCGGGGAGCTGTTTTTT
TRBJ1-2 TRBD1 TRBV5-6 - CASSLDMGQGVYGYTF TGTGCCAGCAGCTTGGATATGGGACAGGGGGTCTATGGCTACACCTTC
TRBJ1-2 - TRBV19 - CASSILLLPGEGGYTF TGTGCCAGTAGTATTCTTCTACTTCCGGGAGAAGGTGGCTACACCTTC
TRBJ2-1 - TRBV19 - CASSIDSTPRFVYNEQFF TGTGCCAGTAGTATAGATTCGACTCCGAGGTTTGTCTACAATGAGCAGTTCTTC
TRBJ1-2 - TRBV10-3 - CAISEQVSYGYTF TGTGCCATCAGTGAGCAGGTCAGCTATGGCTACACCTTC
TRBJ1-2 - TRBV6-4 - CASSDWLVYPTNYGYTF TGTGCCAGCAGTGATTGGTTAGTATACCCTACTAACTATGGCTACACCTTC
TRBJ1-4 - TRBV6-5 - CASSYSRRGEKLFF TGTGCCAGCAGTTACTCTAGGCGCGGGGAAAAACTGTTTTTT
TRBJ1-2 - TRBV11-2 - CASSRTRGSYGYTF TGTGCCAGCAGCCGCACACGGGGGTCGTATGGCTACACCTTC
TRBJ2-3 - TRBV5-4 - CASSRGVATTDTQYF TGTGCCAGCAGCCGGGGTGTAGCCACTACAGATACGCAGTATTTT
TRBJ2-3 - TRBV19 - CASSIGDTQYF TGTGCCAGTAGTATCGGAGATACGCAGTATTTT
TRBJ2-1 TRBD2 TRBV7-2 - CASSPRGLAGGLNEQFF TGTGCCAGCAGCCCCAGAGGGCTAGCGGGGGGGCTCAATGAGCAGTTCTTC
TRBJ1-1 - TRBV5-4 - CASSLRSGAAFF TGTGCCAGCAGCTTGAGGAGCGGCGCAGCTTTCTTT
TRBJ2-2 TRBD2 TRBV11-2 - CASSIGRATGVGRELFF TGTGCCAGCAGCATCGGGAGGGCGACGGGAGTAGGCCGGGAGCTGTTTTTT